This T cell receptor beta chain stems from a study of cytomegalovirus exposure and HLA in healthy donors. V dropped 6 bases and J dropped 5; count of bases not matched to a gene: 3. The CDR3 is 12 residues long. Germline CDR1 and CDR2: SNHLY and FYNNEI. The PCR was carried out with 60 Vbeta primers and 13 Jbeta primers. The repertoire was sequenced with immunoSEQ multiplex PCR; TCRdb's copy has only in-frame clones and lacks some. The profile shows 120,000 to 150,000 clones, over 75% of them singletons. The clonotype was recovered from a man between 35 and 55 years old in good health and CMV-seronegative. The gene calls are TRBV2 and TRBJ2-7, with TRBD1 identical over 8 bases. Sequencing was performed on PBMCs. Written as DNA, the CDR3 is TGTGCCAGCAGCGCGACAGGGGACGAGCAGTACTTC. Encoded protein: CASSATGDEQYF.